The rows below give T cell receptor beta chains drawn from one sample of a study of blood T cell repertoires in COVID-19. Sequencing used immunoSEQ multiplex PCR; TCRdb keeps in-frame clones, though not all of them. The repertoire holds about 280,000 clones, with around 83% as singletons. Material: PBMCs or T cells enriched from blood (not recorded which). These receptors originate from a man aged 35 to 55 who had been exposed to COVID-19. CDR3s include the opening cysteine and the closing phenylalanine or tryptophan. Clone size is shown for a subset of rows, as once, few, many or a class of expanded clone.

j_call clone_size v_call cdr3_aa
TRBJ2-5 . TRBV7-3 CASSPNGQGMETQYF
TRBJ1-2 . TRBV3-1/TRBV3-2 CASSLTTRHRSPNYGYTF
TRBJ2-1 . TRBV29-1 CSVERPGAGLTYNEQFF
TRBJ2-1 . TRBV27 CASSRQTRPQGQFF
TRBJ1-3 . TRBV10-2 CASSVGPGNTIYF
TRBJ2-5 . TRBV7-8 CASSLQGIGETQYF
TRBJ2-1 . TRBV5-1 CASSSISEGTGDHNEQFF
TRBJ2-1 . TRBV14 CASSQDAYNEQFF
TRBJ1-3 few TRBV19 CASSSHPGSGNTIYF
TRBJ2-2 . TRBV11-2 CASSHPSDGGARDTGELFF
TRBJ1-2 . TRBV29-1 CSVRVDYGYTF
TRBJ1-1 . TRBV7-9 CASSLGGIFSAFF
TRBJ2-2 . TRBV6-5 CGYGTPNTGELFF
TRBJ2-1 . TRBV7-9 CASSRSGYNEQFF
TRBJ1-2 . TRBV9 CASSSQVYGYTF
TRBJ1-2 . TRBV14 CASTAAGNYGYTF
TRBJ2-3 . TRBV29-1 CSVSSGGSTDTQYF
TRBJ1-1 . TRBV3-1/TRBV3-2 CASTPRAGNTEAFF
TRBJ1-2 . TRBV4-2 CASSQVVQGHYGYTF
TRBJ1-2 . TRBV21-1 CASSSRVGYTF
TRBJ2-3 . TRBV7-9 CASSQGLAVDTQYF
TRBJ2-7 . TRBV19 CASSIGFPRGSYEQYF
TRBJ2-1 . TRBV4-1 CASSPWGGTYNEQFF
TRBJ1-3 . TRBV3-1/TRBV3-2 CASSSISRGLYGNTIYF
TRBJ2-5 . TRBV7-9 CASSSTSMETQYF
TRBJ1-4 . TRBV13 CASSAGSAADEKLFF
TRBJ1-5 . TRBV7-8 CASVGRVGQPQHF
TRBJ1-1 . TRBV30 CAWTLLRQGGMNTEAFF
TRBJ2-1 . TRBV2 CASMRDSYNEQFF
TRBJ2-7 . TRBV5-4 CASSFMVGFSYEQYF
TRBJ1-6 . TRBV7-9 CASTRDRMNSPLHF
TRBJ1-2 few TRBV28 CASSLTYLYGYTF
TRBJ2-7 . TRBV2 CASSPSYEQYF
TRBJ1-1 . TRBV7-8 CASSLTRAPEAFF
TRBJ1-4 . TRBV7-8 CASSLAPNSVEKLFF
TRBJ2-1 . TRBV12-3/TRBV12-4 CASSSPTRDEQFF
TRBJ2-7 . TRBV7-2 CASSLGFGAGVDEQYF
TRBJ2-1 . TRBV19 CASSHLSGRGANEQFF
TRBJ2-1 once TRBV3-1/TRBV3-2 CASSPGLADPAVFF
TRBJ1-6 once TRBV5-1 CASSPGQVDGALHF
TRBJ1-1 . TRBV24-1 CATSDSRGAFF
TRBJ1-1 . TRBV29-1 CSAARQGDTEAFF
TRBJ1-2 . TRBV7-3 CASSPGQGSSGYTF
TRBJ2-7 . TRBV4-1 CASSQERESSYEQYF